This TCR beta chain derives from a study of CD8 T cells in Susac syndrome. Peripheral blood CD8+ and CD4+ T cells were profiled by TCR beta sequencing. The CDR3 runs 15 residues. Germline V gene lookup returns CDR1 LNHNV and CDR2 YYDKDF (reference sequence). J gave up 2 bases and V 5 bases, and 3 bases lay outside the gene matches. About 0.5 to 1 ug RNA was reverse transcribed with random hexamers. Across 54 Vbeta and 13 Jbeta, TCR beta CDR3 was amplified with immunoSEQ multiplex PCR. TCRdb reprocessed the immunoSEQ multiplex PCR reads with MiXCR, giving one entry per CDR3 protein. This repertoire shows hundreds of thousands of distinct CDR3 sequences, 93% found once; its top ten account for less than 0.075%.

Source material: CD4+ T cells from PBMCs. The J gene is TRBJ1-3, the V gene TRBV15; TRBD1 agrees at 10 bases. The TCR sequence derives from a human donor with multiple sclerosis. The CDR3 spells CATSPGTGAGNTIYF. The DNA of the CDR3 is TGTGCCACCAGCCCCGGGACAGGGGCTGGAAACACCATATATTTT.